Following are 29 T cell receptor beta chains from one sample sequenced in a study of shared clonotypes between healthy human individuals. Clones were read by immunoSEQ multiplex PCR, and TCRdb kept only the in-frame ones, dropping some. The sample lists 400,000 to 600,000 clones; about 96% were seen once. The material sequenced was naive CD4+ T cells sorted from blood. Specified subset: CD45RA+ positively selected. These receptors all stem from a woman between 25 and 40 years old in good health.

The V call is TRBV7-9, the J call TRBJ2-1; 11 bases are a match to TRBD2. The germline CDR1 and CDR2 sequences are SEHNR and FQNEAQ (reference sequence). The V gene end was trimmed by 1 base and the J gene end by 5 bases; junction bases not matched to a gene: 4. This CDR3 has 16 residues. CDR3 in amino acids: CASSLGSGRAHNEQFF. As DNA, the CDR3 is TGTGCCAGCAGCTTAGGTAGCGGGAGGGCCCACAATGAGCAGTTCTTC.

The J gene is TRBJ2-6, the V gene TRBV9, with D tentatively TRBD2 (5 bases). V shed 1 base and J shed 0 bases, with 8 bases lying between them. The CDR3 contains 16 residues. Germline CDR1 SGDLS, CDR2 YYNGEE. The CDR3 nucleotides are TGTGCCAGCAGCGTACGCGGGCTCTCTGGGGCCAACGTCCTGACTTTC. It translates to CASSVRGLSGANVLTF. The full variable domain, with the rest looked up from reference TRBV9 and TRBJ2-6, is DSGVTQTPKHLITATGQRVTLRCSPRSGDLSVYWYQQSLDQGLQFLIQYYNGEERAKGNILERFSAQQFPDLHSELNLSSLELGDSALYFCASSVRGLSGANVLTFGAGSRLTVL.

CDR3 sequence (DNA): TGTGCCAGCAAGAAGAACGTTCGCAGCTCTGGAAACACCATATATTTT. Amino acid sequence: CASKKNVRSSGNTIYF. The chain recombines TRBV7-2 with TRBJ1-3; D is uncertain. Germline assignment: CDR1 SGHTA and CDR2 FQGNSA. Trimming cost V 7 bases and J 0 bases, with 16 bases left between them. The CDR3 contains 16 residues.

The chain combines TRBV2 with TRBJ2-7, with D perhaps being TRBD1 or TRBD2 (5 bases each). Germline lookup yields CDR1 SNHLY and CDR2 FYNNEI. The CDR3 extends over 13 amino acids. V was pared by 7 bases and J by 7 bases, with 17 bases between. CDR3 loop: CASKGGSGREQYF. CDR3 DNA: TGTGCCAGCAAGGGCGGATCGGGGCGGGAGCAGTACTTC. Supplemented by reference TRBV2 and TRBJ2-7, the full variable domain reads EPEVTQTPSHQVTQMGQEVILRCVPISNHLYFYWYRQILGQKVEFLVSFYNNEISEKSEIFDDQFSVERPDGSNFTLKIRSTKLEDSAMYFCASKGGSGREQYFGPGTRLTVT.

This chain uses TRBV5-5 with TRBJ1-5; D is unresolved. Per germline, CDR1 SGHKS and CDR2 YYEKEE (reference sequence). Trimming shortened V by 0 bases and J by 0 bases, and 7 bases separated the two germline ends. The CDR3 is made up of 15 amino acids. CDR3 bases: TGTGCCAGCAGCTTGGACAGTTATAGCAATCAGCCCCAGCATTTT. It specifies CASSLDSYSNQPQHF.

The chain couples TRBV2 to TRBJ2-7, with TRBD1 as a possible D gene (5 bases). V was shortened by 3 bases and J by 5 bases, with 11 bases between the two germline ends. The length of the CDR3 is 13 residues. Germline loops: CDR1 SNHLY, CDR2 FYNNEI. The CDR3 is CASSEQGLHEQYF. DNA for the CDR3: TGTGCCAGCAGTGAGCAGGGTCTCCACGAGCAGTACTTC.

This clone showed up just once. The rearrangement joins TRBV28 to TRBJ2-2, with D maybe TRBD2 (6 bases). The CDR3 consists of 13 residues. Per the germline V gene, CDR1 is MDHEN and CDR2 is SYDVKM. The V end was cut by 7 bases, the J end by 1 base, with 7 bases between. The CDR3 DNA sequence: TGTGCCAGCACCGGGGGGAACACCGGGGAGCTGTTTTTT. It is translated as CASTGGNTGELFF. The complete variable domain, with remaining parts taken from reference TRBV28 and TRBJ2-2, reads DVKVTQSSRYLVKRTGEKVFLECVQDMDHENMFWYRQDPGLGLRLIYFSYDVKMKEKGDIPEGYSVSREKKERFSLILESASTNQTSMYLCASTGGNTGELFFGEGSRLTVL.

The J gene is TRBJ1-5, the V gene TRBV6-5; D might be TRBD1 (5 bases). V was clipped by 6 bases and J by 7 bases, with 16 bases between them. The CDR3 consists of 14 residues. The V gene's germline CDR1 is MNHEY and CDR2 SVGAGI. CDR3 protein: CASSPPGKGQPQHF. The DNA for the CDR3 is TGTGCCAGCAGCCCTCCAGGAAAGGGGCAGCCCCAGCATTTT.

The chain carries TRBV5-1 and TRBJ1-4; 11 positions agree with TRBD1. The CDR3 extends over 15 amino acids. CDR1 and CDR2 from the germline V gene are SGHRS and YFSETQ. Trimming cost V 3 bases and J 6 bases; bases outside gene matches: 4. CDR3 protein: CASSSPDRGHEKLFF. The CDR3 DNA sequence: TGCGCCAGCAGCTCCCCGGACAGGGGGCATGAAAAACTGTTTTTT.

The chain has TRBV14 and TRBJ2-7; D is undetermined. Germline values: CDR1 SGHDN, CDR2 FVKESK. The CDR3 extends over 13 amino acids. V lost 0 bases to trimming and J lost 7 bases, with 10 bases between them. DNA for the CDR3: TGTGCCAGCAGCCAAGAAGTGTCACGGGAGCAGTACTTC. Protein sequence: CASSQEVSREQYF.

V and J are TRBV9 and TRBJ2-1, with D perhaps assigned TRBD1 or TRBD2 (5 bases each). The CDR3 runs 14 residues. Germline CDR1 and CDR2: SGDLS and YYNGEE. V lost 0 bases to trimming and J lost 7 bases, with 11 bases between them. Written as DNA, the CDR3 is TGTGCCAGCAGCGTAGGAGGGGTCCAGAATGAGCAGTTCTTC. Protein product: CASSVGGVQNEQFF.

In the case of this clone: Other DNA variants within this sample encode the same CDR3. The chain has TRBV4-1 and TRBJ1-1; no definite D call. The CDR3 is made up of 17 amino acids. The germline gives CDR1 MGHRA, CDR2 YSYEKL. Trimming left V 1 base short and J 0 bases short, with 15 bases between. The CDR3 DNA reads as TGCGCCAGCAGCCAAGCAGCGCAAGGGCGGCTGAACACTGAAGCTTTCTTT. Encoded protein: CASSQAAQGRLNTEAFF.

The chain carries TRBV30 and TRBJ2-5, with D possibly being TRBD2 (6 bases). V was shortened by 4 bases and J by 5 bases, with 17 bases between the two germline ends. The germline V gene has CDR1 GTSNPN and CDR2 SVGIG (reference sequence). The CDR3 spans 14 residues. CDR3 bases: TGTGCCTGGAATAAACGGGGGAGTAAGGAGACCCAGTACTTC. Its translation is CAWNKRGSKETQYF.

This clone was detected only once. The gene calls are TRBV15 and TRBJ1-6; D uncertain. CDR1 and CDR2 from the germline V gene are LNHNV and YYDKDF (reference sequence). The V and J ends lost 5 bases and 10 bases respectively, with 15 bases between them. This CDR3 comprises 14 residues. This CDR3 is CATSRGGDRSPLHF. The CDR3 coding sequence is TGTGCCACCAGCCGCGGTGGTGATAGATCACCCCTCCACTTT.

The chain's CDR3 is CAWSAWQGLTSEQYF. Here the CDR3 DNA reads TGTGCCTGGAGTGCCTGGCAGGGCCTTACTAGCGAGCAGTACTTC. The chain recombines TRBV30 with TRBJ2-7; D tentatively fits TRBD1 or TRBD2 (5 bases each). The ends were cut back, 1 base at V and 6 bases at J, with 19 bases in the middle. The CDR3 contains 15 residues. Germline V lookup: CDR1 GTSNPN, CDR2 SVGIG (reference sequence).

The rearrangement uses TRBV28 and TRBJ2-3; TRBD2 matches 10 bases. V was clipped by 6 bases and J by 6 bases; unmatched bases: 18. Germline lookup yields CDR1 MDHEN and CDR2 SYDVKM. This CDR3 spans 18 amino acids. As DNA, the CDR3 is TGTGCCAGCAGGCCTCGGACTTTCAAGCGGGAGGGCCTGGATACGCAGTATTTT. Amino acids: CASRPRTFKREGLDTQYF.

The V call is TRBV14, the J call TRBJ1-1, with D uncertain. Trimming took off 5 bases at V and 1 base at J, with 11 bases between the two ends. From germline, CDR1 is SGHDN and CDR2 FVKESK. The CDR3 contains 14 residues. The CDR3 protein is CASSTTDGNTEAFF. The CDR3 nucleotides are TGTGCCAGCAGCACTACGGACGGGAACACTGAAGCTTTCTTT.

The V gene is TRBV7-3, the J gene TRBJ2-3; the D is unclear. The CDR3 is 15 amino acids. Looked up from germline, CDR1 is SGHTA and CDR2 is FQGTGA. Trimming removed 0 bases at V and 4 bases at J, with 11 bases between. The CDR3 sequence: CASSLTSSRADTQYF. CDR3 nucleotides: TGTGCCAGCAGCTTAACCTCATCACGCGCAGATACGCAGTATTTT.

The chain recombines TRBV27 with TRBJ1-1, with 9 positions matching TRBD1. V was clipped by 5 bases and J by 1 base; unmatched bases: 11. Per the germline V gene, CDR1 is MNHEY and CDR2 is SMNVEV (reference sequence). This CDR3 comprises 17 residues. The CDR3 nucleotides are TGTGCCAGCAGTCGAAAGCCCCGGACAGGGGCGAACACTGAAGCTTTCTTT. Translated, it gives CASSRKPRTGANTEAFF.

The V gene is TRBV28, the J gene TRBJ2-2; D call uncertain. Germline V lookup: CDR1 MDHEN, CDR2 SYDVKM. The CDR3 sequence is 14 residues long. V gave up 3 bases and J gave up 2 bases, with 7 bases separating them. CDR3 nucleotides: TGTGCCAGCAGTTTTCACATAAACACCGGGGAGCTGTTTTTT. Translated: CASSFHINTGELFF.

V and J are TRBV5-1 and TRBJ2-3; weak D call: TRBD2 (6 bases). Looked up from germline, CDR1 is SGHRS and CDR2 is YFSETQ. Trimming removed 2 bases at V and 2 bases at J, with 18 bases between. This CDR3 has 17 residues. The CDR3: CASSFLPPGGTTDTQYF. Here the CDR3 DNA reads TGCGCCAGCAGCTTCCTGCCCCCCGGGGGAACCACAGATACGCAGTATTTT. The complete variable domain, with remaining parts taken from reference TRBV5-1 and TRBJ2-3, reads KAGVTQTPRYLIKTRGQQVTLSCSPISGHRSVSWYQQTPGQGLQFLFEYFSETQRNKGNFPGRFSGRQFSNSRSEMNVSTLELGDSALYLCASSFLPPGGTTDTQYFGPGTRLTVL.

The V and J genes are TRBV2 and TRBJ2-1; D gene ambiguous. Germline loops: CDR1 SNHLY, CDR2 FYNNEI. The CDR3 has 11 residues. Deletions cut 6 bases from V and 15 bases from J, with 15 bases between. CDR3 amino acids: CASSLLSLAFF. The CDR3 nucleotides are TGTGCCAGCAGCCTTTTATCCCTTGCGTTCTTC.

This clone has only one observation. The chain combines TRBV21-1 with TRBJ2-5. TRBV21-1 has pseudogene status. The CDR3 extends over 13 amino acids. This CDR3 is CASSKVEEETQYF. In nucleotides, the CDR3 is TGTGCCAGCAGCAAAGTGGAAGAAGAGACCCAGTACTTC.

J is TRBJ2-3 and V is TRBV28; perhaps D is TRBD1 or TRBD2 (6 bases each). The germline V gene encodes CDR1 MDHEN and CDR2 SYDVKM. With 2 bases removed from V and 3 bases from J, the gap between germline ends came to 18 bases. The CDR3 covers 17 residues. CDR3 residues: CASSLMSWGAGTDTQYF. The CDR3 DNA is TGTGCCAGCAGTTTAATGTCGTGGGGGGCCGGAACAGATACGCAGTATTTT.

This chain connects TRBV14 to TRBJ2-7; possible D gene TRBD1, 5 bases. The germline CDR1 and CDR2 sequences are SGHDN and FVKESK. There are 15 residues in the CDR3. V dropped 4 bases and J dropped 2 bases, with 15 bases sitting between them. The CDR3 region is CASSPLGHHAYEQYF. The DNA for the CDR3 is TGTGCCAGCAGCCCGTTAGGACACCATGCCTACGAGCAGTACTTC.

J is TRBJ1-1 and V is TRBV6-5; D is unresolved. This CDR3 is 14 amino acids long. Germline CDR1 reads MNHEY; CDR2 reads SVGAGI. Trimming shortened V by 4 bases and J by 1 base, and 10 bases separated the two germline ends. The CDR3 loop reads CASSSWGGNTEAFF. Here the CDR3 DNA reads TGTGCCAGCAGTTCTTGGGGTGGGAACACTGAAGCTTTCTTT.

The CDR3, as DNA: TGCGCCAGCAGCAGGGGACAGGGGGCCACAGATACGCAGTATTTT. Amino acid sequence: CASSRGQGATDTQYF. V usage is TRBV5-1 and J usage is TRBJ2-3; the match to TRBD1 covers 12 bases. The germline V gene has CDR1 SGHRS and CDR2 YFSETQ. The J segment lost 2 bases and the V segment lost 4 bases, leaving 2 bases of the junction unmatched. The CDR3 has 15 residues.

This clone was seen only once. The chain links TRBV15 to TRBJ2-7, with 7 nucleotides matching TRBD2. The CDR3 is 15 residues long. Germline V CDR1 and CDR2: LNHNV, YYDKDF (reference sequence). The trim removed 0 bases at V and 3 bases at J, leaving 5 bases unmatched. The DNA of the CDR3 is TGTGCCACCAGCAGAGATCTAGCGGAGGACTACGAGCAGTACTTC. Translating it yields CATSRDLAEDYEQYF.

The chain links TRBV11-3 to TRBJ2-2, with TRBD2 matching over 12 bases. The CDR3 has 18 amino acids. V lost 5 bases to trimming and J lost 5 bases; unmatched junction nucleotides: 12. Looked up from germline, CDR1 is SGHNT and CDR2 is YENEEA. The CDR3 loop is CASSPSRLAGDETGELFF. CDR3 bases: TGTGCCAGCAGCCCTTCTCGACTAGCGGGAGATGAGACCGGGGAGCTGTTTTTT.